The 9 T cell receptor beta chains in this list originate from one sample, sequenced in a study of T-cell reconstitution after alpha-beta-depleted transplantation in children. Unique molecular identifiers were built into the TCRbeta library. In TCRdb, the PCR reads were re-called with MiXCR into one record per CDR3 protein. Altogether some 240,000 distinct CDR3 sequences are present, approximately 12% being singletons, with the ten largest covering around 3%. The material was PBMCs from the stem cell graft donor, obtained from the stem cell graft. The receptors derive from a human donor who donated a stem cell graft to a child with acute lymphoblastic leukemia.

This clonotype is medium-sized in the sample. The chain combines TRBV27 with TRBJ2-3; maybe TRBD1 (7 bases). This CDR3 has 16 amino acids. V was cut by 1 base and J by 2 bases, with 13 bases left in between. From germline, CDR1 is MNHEY and CDR2 SMNVEV (reference sequence). CDR3 in amino acids: CASSLWRDRHTDTQYF. CDR3 DNA sequence: TGTGCCAGCAGTTTATGGCGGGACAGACACACAGATACGCAGTATTTT.

For this clonotype: At one end the junction does not follow the germline gene, possibly because of a read error. The chain uses TRBV6-2 or TRBV6-3 and TRBJ1-1, with D unresolved. This CDR3 has 13 residues. Germline CDR1 and CDR2: MNHEY and SVGEGT. In nucleotides, the CDR3 is TGTGCCAGCAGTCTCAGCCTCAACACTGACGCTTTCTTT. Its translation: CASSLSLNTDAFF.

Concerning this clonotype itself: A much larger clone differs by one base, so this may be a read error. The V and J genes are TRBV4-2 and TRBJ1-1; possible D gene TRBD1, 5 bases. V shed 0 bases and J shed 1 base, with 15 bases lying between them. The CDR3 consists of 17 residues. Per the germline V gene, CDR1 is LGHNA and CDR2 is YNFKEQ. Here the CDR3 reads CASSQDRGVMANTEAFF. CDR3 DNA sequence: TGTGCCAGCAGCCAAGACAGAGGGGTTATGGCGAACACTGAAGCTTTCTTT.

There are many counts of this clonotype. The gene calls are TRBV27 and TRBJ2-1, with a possible D match to TRBD2 (6 bases). The CDR3 extends over 14 amino acids. CDR1 and CDR2 (germline): MNHEY, SMNVEV (reference sequence). V was shortened by 2 bases and J by 9 bases, with 14 bases between the two germline ends. CDR3 sequence reads: CASSLRGIIAEQFF. CDR3 nucleotides: TGTGCCAGCAGTTTACGGGGGATAATTGCTGAGCAGTTCTTC.

This clonotype occurred many times. This is likely a read error, given that the CDR3 carries no conserved phenylalanine or tryptophan at its end. No DNA is shown, since the ends of the CDR3 on it are uncertain; the CDR3 is the one TCRdb lists. J is TRBJ2-1 and V is TRBV6-1; TRBD2 is the table's D call and was not checked against the DNA. CDR1 is MNHNS and CDR2 is SASEGT in the germline V gene. The length of the CDR3 is 11 amino acids, counting both ends. CDR3 sequence reads: CASGSGIPIQV.

This clonotype occurred many times. V is TRBV6-5 and J is TRBJ1-5; D uncertain. Between the trimmed V and J ends, which lost 6 bases and 0 bases, there was a span of 6 bases. The germline CDR1 and CDR2 sequences are MNHEY and SVGAGI. The CDR3 totals 13 residues. CDR3: CASRPYSNQPQHF. The CDR3, as DNA: TGTGCCAGCAGGCCGTATAGCAATCAGCCCCAGCATTTT.

This clonotype was counted at least ten times. This chain joins TRBV5-1 and TRBJ1-2; TRBD1 is a possible D gene (5 bases). This CDR3 has 16 residues. CDR1 and CDR2 from the germline V gene are SGHRS and YFSETQ. Trimming removed 4 bases from V and 4 bases from J, with 20 bases in between. The CDR3 loop is CASSPGPQGLGYGYTF. CDR3 DNA sequence: TGCGCCAGCAGCCCTGGCCCTCAGGGATTAGGCTATGGCTACACCTTC.

Concerning this clonotype itself: A much more abundant neighbour one base away suggests this may be a read error. The chain recombines TRBV29-1 with TRBJ1-1, with D unclear. CDR1 and CDR2 from the germline V gene are SQVTM and ANQGSEA. CDR3 length equals 11 residues. This CDR3 reads CSFEWNTEAFF. CDR3 in DNA: TGCAGCTTTGAATGGAACACTGAAGCTTTCTTT.

CDR3 sequence: CASTVSGGVGETQYF. CDR3 DNA sequence: TGTGCCAGCACCGTTAGCGGGGGGGTCGGCGAGACCCAGTACTTC. The V and J genes are TRBV7-9 and TRBJ2-5, with 11 bases that match TRBD2. CDR1 is SEHNR and CDR2 is FQNEAQ in the germline V gene (reference sequence). Germline trimming cut 7 bases from V and 5 bases from J; bases unmatched to any gene: 9. The CDR3 totals 15 residues.